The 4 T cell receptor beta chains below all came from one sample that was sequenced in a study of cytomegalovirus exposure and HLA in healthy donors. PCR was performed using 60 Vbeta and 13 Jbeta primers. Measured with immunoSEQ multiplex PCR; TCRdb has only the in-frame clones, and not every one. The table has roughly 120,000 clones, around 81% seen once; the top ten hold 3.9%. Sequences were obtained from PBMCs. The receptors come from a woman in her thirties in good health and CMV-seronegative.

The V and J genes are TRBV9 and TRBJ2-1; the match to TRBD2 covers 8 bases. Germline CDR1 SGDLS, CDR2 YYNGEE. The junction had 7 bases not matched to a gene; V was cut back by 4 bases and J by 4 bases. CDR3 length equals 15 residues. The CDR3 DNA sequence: TGTGCCAGCAGCCCGAGGGTAGCGGGGTACAATGAGCAGTTCTTC. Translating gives CASSPRVAGYNEQFF.

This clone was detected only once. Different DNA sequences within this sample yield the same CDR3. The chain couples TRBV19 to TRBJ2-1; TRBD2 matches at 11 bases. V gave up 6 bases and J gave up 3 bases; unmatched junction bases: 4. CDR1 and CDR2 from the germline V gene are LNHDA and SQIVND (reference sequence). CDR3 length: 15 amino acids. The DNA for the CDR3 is TGTGCCAGTAGCCTGACTAGCGGGGACTACAATGAGCAGTTCTTC. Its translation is CASSLTSGDYNEQFF. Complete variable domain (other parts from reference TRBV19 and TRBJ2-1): DGGITQSPKYLFRKEGQNVTLSCEQNLNHDAMYWYRQDPGQGLRLIYYSQIVNDFQKGDIAEGYSVSREKKESFPLTVTSAQKNPTAFYLCASSLTSGDYNEQFFGPGTRLTVL.

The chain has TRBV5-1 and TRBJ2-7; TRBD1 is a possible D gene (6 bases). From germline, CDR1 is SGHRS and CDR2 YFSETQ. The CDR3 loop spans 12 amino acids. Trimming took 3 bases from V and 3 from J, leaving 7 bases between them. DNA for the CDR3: TGCGCCAGCAGCTCACAGGGCTACGAGCAGTACTTC. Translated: CASSSQGYEQYF.

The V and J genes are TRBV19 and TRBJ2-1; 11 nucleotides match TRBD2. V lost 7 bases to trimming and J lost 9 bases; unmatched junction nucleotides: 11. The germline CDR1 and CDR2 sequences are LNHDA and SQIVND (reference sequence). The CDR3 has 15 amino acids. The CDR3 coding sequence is TGTGCCAGTACCCTTACTAGCGGGAGCTCTCTTGAGCAGTTCTTC. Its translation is CASTLTSGSSLEQFF. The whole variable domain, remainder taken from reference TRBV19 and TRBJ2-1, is DGGITQSPKYLFRKEGQNVTLSCEQNLNHDAMYWYRQDPGQGLRLIYYSQIVNDFQKGDIAEGYSVSREKKESFPLTVTSAQKNPTAFYLCASTLTSGSSLEQFFGPGTRLTVL.